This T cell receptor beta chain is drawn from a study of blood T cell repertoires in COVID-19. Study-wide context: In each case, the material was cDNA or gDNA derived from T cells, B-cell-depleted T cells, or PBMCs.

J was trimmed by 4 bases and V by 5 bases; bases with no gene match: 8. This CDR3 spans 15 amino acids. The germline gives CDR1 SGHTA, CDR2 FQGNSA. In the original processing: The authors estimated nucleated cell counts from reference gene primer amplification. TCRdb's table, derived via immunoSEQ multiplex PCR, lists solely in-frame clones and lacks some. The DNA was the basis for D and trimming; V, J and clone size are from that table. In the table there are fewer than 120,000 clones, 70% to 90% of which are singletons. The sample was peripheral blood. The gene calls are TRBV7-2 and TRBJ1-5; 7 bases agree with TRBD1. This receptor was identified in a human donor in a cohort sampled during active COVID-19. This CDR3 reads CASSLRQGHNQPQHF. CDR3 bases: TGTGCCAGCAGCCTTCGACAGGGACATAATCAGCCCCAGCATTTT. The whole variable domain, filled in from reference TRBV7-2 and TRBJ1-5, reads GAGVSQSPSNKVTEKGKDVELRCDPISGHTALYWYRQSLGQGLEFLIYFQGNSAPDKSGLPSDRFSAERTGGSVSTLTIQRTQQEDSAVYLCASSLRQGHNQPQHFGDGTRLSIL.